This TCR beta chain was observed in a study of cytomegalovirus exposure and HLA in healthy donors. Study-level information: In an earlier analysis, approximately 120 million unique TCR beta sequences were found from some 200 million T cells. The study, taken as a whole, reports: HLA alleles were associated with fewer than 20,000 TCR beta sequences in a later analysis at 0.05 false discovery rate. Cytomegalovirus-associated status was assigned to some 160 TCR beta chains.

Both 60 Vbeta primers and 13 Jbeta primers went into the PCR. Method: immunoSEQ multiplex PCR; TCRdb's copy keeps in-frame clones and lacks some. The sample lists roughly 100,000 clones; 83% were seen once. A remark on this clone: Its antigen is unidentified.

Germline lookup yields CDR1 SGDLS and CDR2 YYNGEE. The V and J ends lost 0 bases and 7 bases, in that order; junction bases with no gene match: 6. CDR3 length equals 15 residues. The clonotype comes from a man aged 18-30 years in good health and CMV-seronegative. This sequence joins TRBV9 and TRBJ2-1; 8 positions match TRBD2. Sequences were obtained from PBMCs. The CDR3 DNA follows: TGTGCCAGCAGCGTAGGGCCCGGGAGGGAGAATGAGCAGTTCTTC. This sequence encodes CASSVGPGRENEQFF.